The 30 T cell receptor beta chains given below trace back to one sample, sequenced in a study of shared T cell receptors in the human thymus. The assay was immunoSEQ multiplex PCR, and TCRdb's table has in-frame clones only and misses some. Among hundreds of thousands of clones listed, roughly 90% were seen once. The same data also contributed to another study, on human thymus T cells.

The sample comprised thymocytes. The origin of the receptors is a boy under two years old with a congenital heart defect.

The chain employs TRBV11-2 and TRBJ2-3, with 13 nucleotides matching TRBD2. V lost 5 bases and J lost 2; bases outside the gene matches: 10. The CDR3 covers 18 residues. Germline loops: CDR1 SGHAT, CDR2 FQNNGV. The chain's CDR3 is CASSRSGTSGINTDTQYF. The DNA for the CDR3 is TGTGCCAGCAGCCGATCCGGGACTAGCGGGATCAACACAGATACGCAGTATTTT.

The CDR3 DNA sequence: TGCGCCAGCAGCCAAGACCAACCGGGACTAGCGGACCGATCGGTTGAGCAGTACTTC. It specifies CASSQDQPGLADRSVEQYF. This chain uses TRBV4-3 with TRBJ2-7, with 11 bases lining up with TRBD2. Trimming removed 0 bases from V and 7 bases from J; junction bases left unmatched: 17. Germline V gene data show CDR1 as LGHNA and CDR2 as YSLEER. The CDR3 is 19 amino acids.

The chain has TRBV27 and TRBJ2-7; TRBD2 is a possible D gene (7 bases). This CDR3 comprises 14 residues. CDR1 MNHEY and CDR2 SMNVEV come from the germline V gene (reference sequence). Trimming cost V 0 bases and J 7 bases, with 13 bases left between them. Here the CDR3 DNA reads TGTGCCAGCAGTTTATCGGCGGGGGCGAGGGAGCAGTACTTC. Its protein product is CASSLSAGAREQYF.

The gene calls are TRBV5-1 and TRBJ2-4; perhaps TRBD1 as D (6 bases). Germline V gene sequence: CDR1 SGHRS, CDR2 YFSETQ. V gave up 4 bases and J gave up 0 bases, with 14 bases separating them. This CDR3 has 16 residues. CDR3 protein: CASSLRHREAKNIQYF. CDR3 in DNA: TGCGCCAGCAGCCTGAGGCACAGGGAAGCCAAAAACATTCAGTACTTC.

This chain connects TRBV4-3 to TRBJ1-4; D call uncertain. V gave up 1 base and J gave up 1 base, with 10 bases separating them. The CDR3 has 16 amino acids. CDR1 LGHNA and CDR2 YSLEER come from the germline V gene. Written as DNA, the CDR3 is TGCGCCAGCAGCCAAGGGGTGGGCCGAACTAATGAAAAACTGTTTTTT. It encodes CASSQGVGRTNEKLFF.

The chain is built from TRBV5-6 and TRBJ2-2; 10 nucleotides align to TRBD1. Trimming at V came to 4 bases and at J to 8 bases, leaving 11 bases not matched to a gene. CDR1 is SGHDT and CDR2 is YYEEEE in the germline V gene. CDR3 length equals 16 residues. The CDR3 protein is CASSVRDRGEGGELFF. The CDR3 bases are TGTGCCAGCAGCGTCCGGGACAGGGGCGAGGGGGGGGAGCTGTTTTTT.

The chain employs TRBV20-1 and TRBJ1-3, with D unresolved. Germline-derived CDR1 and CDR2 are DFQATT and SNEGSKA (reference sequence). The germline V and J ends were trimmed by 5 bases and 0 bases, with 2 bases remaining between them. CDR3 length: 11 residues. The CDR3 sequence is CSAYSGNTIYF. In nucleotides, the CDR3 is TGCAGTGCTTACTCTGGAAACACCATATATTTT.

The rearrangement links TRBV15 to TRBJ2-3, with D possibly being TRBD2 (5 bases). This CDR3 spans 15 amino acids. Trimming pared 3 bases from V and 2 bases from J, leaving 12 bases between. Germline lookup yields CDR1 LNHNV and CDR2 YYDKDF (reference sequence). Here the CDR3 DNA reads TGTGCCACCAGCAGCCCGACGGACTCCACAGATACGCAGTATTTT. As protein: CATSSPTDSTDTQYF.

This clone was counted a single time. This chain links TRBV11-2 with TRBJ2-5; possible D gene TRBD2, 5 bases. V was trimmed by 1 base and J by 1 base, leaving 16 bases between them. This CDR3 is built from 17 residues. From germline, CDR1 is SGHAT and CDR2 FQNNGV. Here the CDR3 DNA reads TGTGCCAGCAGCTTAGGTCGGGAAAGGCAGTTCCAAGAGACCCAGTACTTC. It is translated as CASSLGRERQFQETQYF.

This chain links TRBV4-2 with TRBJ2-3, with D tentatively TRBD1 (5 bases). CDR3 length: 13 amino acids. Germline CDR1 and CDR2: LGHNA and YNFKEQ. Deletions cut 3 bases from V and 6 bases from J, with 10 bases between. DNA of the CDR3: TGTGCCAGCAGCCAGAGGACAACGGATACGCAGTATTTT. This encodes CASSQRTTDTQYF.

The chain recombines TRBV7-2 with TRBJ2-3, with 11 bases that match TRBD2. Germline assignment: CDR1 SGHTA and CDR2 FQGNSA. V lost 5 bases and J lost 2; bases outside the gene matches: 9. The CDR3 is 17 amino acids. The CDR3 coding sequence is TGTGCCAGCAGCCCCGGACTAGCGGGTATTCCCACAGATACGCAGTATTTT. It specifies CASSPGLAGIPTDTQYF.

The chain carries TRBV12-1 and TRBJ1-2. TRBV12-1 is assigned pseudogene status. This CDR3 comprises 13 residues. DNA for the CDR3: TGTGCCAGCAGCTTGGGGGGGAACTATGGCTACACCTTC. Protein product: CASSLGGNYGYTF.

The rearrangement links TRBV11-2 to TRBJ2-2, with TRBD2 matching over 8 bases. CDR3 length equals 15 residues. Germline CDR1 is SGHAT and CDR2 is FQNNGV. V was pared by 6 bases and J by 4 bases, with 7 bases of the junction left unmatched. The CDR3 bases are TGTGCCAGCAGAACGGGACTAGTTGGCACCGGGGAGCTGTTTTTT. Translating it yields CASRTGLVGTGELFF. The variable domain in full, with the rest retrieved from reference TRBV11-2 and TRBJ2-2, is EAGVAQSPRYKIIEKRQSVAFWCNPISGHATLYWYQQILGQGPKLLIQFQNNGVVDDSQLPKDRFSAERLKGVDSTLKIQPAKLEDSAVYLCASRTGLVGTGELFFGEGSRLTVL.

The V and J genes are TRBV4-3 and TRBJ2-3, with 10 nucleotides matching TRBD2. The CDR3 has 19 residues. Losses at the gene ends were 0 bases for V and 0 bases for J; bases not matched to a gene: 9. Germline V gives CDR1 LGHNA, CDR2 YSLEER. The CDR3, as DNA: TGCGCCAGCAGCCAAGATCCTAGCGGGAGTGAAGGTAGCACAGATACGCAGTATTTT. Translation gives CASSQDPSGSEGSTDTQYF.

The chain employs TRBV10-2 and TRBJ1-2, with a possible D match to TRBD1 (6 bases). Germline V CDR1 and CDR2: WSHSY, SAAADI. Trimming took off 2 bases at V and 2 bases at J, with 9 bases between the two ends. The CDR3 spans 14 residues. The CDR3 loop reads CASSELDRNYGYTF. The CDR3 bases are TGCGCCAGCAGTGAGCTGGACAGAAACTATGGCTACACCTTC.

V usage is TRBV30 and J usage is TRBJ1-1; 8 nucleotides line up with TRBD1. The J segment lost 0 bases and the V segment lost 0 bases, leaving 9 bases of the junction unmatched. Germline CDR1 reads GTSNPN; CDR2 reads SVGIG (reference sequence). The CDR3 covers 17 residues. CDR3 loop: CAWSVKGPGQVNTEAFF. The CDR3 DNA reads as TGTGCCTGGAGTGTAAAGGGACCGGGACAGGTGAACACTGAAGCTTTCTTT. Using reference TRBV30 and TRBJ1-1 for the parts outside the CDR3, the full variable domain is SQTIHQWPATLVQPVGSPLSLECTVEGTSNPNLYWYRQAAGRGLQLLFYSVGIGQISSEVPQNLSASRPQDRQFILSSKKLLLSDSGFYLCAWSVKGPGQVNTEAFFGQGTRLTVV.

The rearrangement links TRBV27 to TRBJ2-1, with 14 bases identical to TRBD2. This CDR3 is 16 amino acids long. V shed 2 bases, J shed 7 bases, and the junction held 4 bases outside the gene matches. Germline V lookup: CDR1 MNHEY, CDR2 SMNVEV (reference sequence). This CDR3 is CASSLAGTSGRNEQFF. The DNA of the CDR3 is TGTGCCAGCAGTTTAGCGGGGACTAGCGGGAGAAATGAGCAGTTCTTC.

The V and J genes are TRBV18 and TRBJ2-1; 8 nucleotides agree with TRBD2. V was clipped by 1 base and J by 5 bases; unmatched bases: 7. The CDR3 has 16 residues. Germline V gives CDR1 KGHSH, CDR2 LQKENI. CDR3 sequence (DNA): TGTGCCAGCTCACCACATGTAGCGGGGACCCACAATGAGCAGTTCTTC. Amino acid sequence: CASSPHVAGTHNEQFF.

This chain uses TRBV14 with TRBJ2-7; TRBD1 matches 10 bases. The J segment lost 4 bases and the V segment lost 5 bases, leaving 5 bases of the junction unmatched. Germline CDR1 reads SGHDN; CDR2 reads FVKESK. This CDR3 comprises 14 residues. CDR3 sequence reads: CASSFDRGPYEQYF. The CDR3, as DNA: TGTGCCAGCAGCTTCGACAGGGGGCCATACGAGCAGTACTTC.

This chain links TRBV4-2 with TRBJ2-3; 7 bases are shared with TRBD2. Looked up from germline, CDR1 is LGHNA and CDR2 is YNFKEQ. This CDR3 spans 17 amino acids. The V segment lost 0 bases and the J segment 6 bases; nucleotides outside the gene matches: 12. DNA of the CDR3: TGTGCCAGCAGCCAAGATCCGGGGGGAATAAGGAAGGATACGCAGTATTTT. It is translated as CASSQDPGGIRKDTQYF.

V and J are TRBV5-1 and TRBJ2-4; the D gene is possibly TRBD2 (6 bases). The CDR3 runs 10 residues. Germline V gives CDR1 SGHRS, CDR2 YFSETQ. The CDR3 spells CELARNIQYF. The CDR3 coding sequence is TGCGAACTAGCCAGGAACATTCAGTACTTC. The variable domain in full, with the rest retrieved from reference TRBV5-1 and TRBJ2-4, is KAGVTQTPRYLIKTRGQQVTLSCSPISGHRSVSWYQQTPGQGLQFLFEYFSETQRNKGNFPGRFSGRQFSNSRSEMNVSTLELGDSALYLCELARNIQYFGAGTRLSVL.

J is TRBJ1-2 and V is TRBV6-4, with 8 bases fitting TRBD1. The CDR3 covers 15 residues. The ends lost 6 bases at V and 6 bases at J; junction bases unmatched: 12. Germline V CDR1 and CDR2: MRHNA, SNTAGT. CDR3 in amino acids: CASRRTGKGKDGYTF. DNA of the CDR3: TGTGCCAGCAGGAGGACAGGGAAGGGGAAAGATGGCTACACCTTC.

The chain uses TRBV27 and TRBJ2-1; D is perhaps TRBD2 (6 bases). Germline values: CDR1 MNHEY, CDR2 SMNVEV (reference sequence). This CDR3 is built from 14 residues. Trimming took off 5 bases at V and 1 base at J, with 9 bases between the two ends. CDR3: CASSKRVSYNEQFF. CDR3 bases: TGTGCCAGCAGTAAGCGGGTATCCTACAATGAGCAGTTCTTC.

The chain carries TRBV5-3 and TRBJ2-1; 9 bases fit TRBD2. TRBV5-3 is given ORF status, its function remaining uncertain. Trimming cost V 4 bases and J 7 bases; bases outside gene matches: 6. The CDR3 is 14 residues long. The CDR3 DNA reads TGTGCCAGAAGCCCTGTGAGCGGGAGGAATGAGCAGTTCTTC. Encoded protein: CARSPVSGRNEQFF.

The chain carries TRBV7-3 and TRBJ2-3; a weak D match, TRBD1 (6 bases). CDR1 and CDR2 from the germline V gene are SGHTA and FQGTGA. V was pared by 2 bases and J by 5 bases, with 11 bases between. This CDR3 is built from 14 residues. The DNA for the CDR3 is TGTGCCAGCAGCTTAGAGGGCAGGGGAGATACGCAGTATTTT. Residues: CASSLEGRGDTQYF. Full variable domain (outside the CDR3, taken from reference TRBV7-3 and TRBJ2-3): GAGVSQTPSNKVTEKGKYVELRCDPISGHTALYWYRQSLGQGPEFLIYFQGTGAADDSGLPNDRFFAVRPEGSVSTLKIQRTERGDSAVYLCASSLEGRGDTQYFGPGTRLTVL.

The CDR3 loop is CASSLGGQREGHNSDTQYF. As DNA, the CDR3 is TGTGCCAGCAGCTTAGGAGGGCAACGGGAGGGCCATAACTCCGATACGCAGTATTTT. This rearrangement joins TRBV7-9 to TRBJ2-3, with 8 bases that match TRBD2. Trimming at V came to 1 base and at J to 6 bases, leaving 18 bases not matched to a gene. Germline V gives CDR1 SEHNR, CDR2 FQNEAQ (reference sequence). The CDR3 extends over 19 amino acids.

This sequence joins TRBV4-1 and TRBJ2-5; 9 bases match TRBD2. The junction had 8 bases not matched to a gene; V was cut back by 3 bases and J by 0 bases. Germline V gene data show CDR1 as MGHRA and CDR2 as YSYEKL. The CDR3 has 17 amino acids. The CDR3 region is CASSQPRAGGYQETQYF. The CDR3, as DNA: TGCGCCAGCAGCCAGCCCCGCGCGGGGGGGTACCAAGAGACCCAGTACTTC.

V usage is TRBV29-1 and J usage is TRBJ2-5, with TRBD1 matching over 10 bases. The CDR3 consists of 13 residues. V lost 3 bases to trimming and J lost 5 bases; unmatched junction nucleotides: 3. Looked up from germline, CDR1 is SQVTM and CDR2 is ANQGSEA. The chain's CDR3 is CSVEGTGEETQYF. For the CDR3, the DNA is TGCAGCGTTGAGGGGACAGGGGAGGAGACCCAGTACTTC.

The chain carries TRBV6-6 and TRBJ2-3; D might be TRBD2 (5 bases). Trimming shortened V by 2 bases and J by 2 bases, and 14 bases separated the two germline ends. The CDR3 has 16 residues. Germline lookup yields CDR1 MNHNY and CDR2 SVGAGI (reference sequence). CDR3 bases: TGTGCCAGCAGTTACCCACGAGAGGGAGACACAGATACGCAGTATTTT. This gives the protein CASSYPREGDTDTQYF.

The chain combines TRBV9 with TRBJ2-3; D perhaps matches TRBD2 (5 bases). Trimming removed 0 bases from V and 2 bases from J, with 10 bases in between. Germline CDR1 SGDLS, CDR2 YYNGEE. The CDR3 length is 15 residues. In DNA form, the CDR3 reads TGTGCCAGCAGCGTAGGCCCTAGCCCCACAGATACGCAGTATTTT. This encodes CASSVGPSPTDTQYF. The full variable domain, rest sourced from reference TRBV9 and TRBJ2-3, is DSGVTQTPKHLITATGQRVTLRCSPRSGDLSVYWYQQSLDQGLQFLIQYYNGEERAKGNILERFSAQQFPDLHSELNLSSLELGDSALYFCASSVGPSPTDTQYFGPGTRLTVL.